The clone carrying this T cell receptor beta chain was seen a handful of times. Its specificity is not known. The record originates from a study of T-cell memory formation after mild COVID-19. Looked up from germline, CDR1 is MNHEY and CDR2 is SMNVEV (reference sequence). The CDR3 totals 19 residues. Trimming cost V 6 bases and J 3 bases, with 28 bases left between them. Study results and caveats: Contracting CD4+ clones sat mainly in CM and EM; CD8+ in EMRA.

One entry per CDR3 protein, called by TCRdb with MiXCR from the 5' RACE reads. The sample records about 250,000 distinct CDR3 sequences, 15% being singletons. The clonotype originates from an adult woman who had mild COVID-19 (a few samples of this study predate the infection). Cell type and time point are not known. The chain combines TRBV27 with TRBJ2-3, with a possible D match to TRBD2 (7 bases). The sequenced material came from PBMCs or a T cell subset sorted from them (not recorded which). The CDR3 loop reads CASSKSPWGGAGMTDTQYF. The CDR3 DNA sequence: TGTGCCAGCAGCAAATCACCTTGGGGGGGCGCGGGGATGACAGATACGCAGTATTTT.